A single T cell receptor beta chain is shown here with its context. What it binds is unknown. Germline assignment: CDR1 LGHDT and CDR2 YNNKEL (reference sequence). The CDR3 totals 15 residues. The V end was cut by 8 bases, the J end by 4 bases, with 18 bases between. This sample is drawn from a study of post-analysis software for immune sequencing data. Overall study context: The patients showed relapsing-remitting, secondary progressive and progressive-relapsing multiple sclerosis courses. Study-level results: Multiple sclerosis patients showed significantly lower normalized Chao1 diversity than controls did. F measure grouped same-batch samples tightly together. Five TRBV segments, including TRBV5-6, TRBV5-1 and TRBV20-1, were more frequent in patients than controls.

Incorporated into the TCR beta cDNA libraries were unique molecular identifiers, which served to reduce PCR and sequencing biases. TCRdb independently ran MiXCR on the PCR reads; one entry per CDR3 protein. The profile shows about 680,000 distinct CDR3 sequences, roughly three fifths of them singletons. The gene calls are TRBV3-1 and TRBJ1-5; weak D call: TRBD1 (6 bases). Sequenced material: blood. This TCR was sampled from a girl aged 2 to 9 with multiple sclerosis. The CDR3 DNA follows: TGTGCCAGCTCTCGTTCCGAGACAGGAAATCAGCCCCAGCATTTT. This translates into CASSRSETGNQPQHF.